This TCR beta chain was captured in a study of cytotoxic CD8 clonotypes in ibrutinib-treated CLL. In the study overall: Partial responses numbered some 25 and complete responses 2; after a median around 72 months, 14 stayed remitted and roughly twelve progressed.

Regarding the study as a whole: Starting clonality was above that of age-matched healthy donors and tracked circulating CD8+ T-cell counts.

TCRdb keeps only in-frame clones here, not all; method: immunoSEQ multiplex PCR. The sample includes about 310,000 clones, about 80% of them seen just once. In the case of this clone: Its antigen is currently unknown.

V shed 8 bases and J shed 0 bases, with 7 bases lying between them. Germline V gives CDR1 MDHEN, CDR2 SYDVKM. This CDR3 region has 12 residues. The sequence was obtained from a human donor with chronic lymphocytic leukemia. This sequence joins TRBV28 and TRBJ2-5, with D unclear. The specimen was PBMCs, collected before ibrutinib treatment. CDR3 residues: CASRGNQETQYF. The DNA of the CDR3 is TGTGCCAGCCGTGGGAACCAAGAGACCCAGTACTTC.